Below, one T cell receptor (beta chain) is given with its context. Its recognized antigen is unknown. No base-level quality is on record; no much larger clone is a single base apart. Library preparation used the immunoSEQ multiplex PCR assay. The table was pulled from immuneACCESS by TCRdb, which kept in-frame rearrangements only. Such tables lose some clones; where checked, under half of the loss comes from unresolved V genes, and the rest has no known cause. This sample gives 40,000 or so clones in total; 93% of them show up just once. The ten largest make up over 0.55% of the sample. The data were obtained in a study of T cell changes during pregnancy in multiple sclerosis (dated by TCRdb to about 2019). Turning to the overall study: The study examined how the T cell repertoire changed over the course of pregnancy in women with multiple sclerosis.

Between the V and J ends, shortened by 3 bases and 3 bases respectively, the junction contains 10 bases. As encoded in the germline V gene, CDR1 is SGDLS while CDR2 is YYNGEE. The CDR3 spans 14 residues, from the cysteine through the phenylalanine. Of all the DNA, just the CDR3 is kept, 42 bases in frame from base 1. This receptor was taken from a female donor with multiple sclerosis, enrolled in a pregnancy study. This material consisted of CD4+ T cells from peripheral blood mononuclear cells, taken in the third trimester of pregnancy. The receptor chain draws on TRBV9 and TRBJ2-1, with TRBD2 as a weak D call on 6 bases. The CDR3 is CASSEGSGYNEQFF. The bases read TGTGCCAGCAGCGAGGGTAGCGGCTACAATGAGCAGTTCTTC.